This T cell receptor beta chain emerged from a study of blood T cell repertoires in COVID-19 (dated by TCRdb to 2019 to 2021). Regarding the complete study: Samples covering the acute and convalescent phases of COVID-19 were provided by collaborators in the United States, Italy and Spain. The samples were drawn from the first 160 participants of the ongoing ImmuneRACE study and from 1,254 subjects provided by 6 global collaborators. The dataset comprised deeply sampled blood TCRbeta repertoires from subjects exposed to, actively infected with, or recovered from COVID-19. Where HLA class I and class II types were available, the types were taken from metadata supplied by the sample provider, not from assay-based typing. The material from the prospective study consisted of cDNA or gDNA derived from T cells, B-cell-depleted T cells, or PBMCs. Sample metadata almost always included a de-identified subject ID, COVID-19 status, age in years and sex. A freely available public database, intended as a resource for researchers studying the immune response to SARS-CoV-2, is where the repertoires were released.

TCRbeta CDR3 regions were amplified from genomic DNA using the immunoSEQ Assay, a bias-controlled multiplex PCR. The paper's data handling went like this. Within the assay, amplification of reference gene primers was used to estimate how many nucleated cells each sample contained. To quantify the absolute abundance of each unique TCRbeta CDR3 rearrangement, sequence reads were collapsed and filtered. For each sample, productive Simpson clonality was calculated as the square root of Simpson's diversity index over productive rearrangements. TCRdb stores this immuneACCESS table with in-frame sequences only. Part of the clones is absent; in the studies checked, under half of the shortfall reflects unresolved V genes, and no reason is known for the rest. V and J calls and clone size are copied from that table; D and trimming were computed from the DNA. The sample table holds tens of thousands of clones, of which around 83% were seen once. The ten largest clonotypes hold about 20% of the sample.

At one collaborating source in Seattle, patients were enrolled during active infection and were followed longitudinally through the course of disease. Collaborating institutions collected whole blood in K2EDTA tubes following their own protocols. For TCRbeta analysis, collaborators shipped samples as frozen whole blood, isolated PBMCs, or DNA extracted from either of those sample types. This clone was counted a few times. Its antigen remains unidentified. No base quality information exists; no much larger clone differs at one position. Germline trimming amounts to 0 bases on V and 3 bases on J, with 1 as the count of junction bases outside the gene matches. Inclusive of the bounding cysteine and phenylalanine, the CDR3 is 16 residues long. CDR3 DNA only is kept here, 48 bases in frame from base 1. Taken from the germline V gene, the CDR1 and CDR2 loops are MNHEY and SVGEGT. Overall study outcomes, separate from this receptor: The quantity of clinical and demographic metadata differed by source and by participant and was supplied without curation.

The chain couples TRBV6-2 or TRBV6-3 to TRBJ2-3, with 12 central nucleotides matching TRBD2. The sample consisted of peripheral blood. This sequence originates from a man younger than 45 with COVID-19, enrolled during active disease. The DNA is TGTGCCAGCAGTTACTCGACTAGCGGGGGAACAGATACGCAGTATTTT. Its protein is CASSYSTSGGTDTQYF.